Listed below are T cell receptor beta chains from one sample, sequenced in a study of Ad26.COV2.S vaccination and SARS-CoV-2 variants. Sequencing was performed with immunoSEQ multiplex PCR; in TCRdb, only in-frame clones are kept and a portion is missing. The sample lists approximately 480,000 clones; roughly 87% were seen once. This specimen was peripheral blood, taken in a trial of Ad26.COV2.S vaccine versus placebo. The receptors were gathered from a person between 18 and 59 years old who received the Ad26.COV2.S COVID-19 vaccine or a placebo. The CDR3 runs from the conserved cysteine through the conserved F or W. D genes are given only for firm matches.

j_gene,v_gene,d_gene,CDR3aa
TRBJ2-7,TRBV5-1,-,CASSLLASYEQYF
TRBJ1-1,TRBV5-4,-,CASSLEGAGEAFF
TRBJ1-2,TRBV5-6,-,CASRRDPLGYGYTF
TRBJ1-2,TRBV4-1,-,CASSQDIGTQGYTF
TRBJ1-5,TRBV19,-,CASSIGGVNQPQHF
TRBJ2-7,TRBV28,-,CASSQDGGPYEQYF
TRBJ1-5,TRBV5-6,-,CASSLSLISNQPQHF
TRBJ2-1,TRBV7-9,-,CASSLSNEQFF
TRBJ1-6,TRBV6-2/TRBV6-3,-,CASSAAGNGSPLHF
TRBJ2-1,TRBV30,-,CAWRWVDEQFF
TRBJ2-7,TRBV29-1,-,CSVRVSAYEQYF
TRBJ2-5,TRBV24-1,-,CATGTTVTQYF
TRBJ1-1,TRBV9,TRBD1,CASSATGGRGYTEAFF
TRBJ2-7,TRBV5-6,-,CASSFRGTATYEQYF
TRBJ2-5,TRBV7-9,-,CASRGPSAQETQYF
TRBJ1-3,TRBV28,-,CASSYQSRTGNTIYF
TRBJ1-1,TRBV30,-,CAWRVGMNTEAFF
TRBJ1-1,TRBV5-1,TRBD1,CASHTGTGNTEAFF
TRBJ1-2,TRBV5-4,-,CASSLEGIYGYTF
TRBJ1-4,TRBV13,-,CASSLSRQINEKLFF
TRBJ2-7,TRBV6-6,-,CASSNAYEQYF
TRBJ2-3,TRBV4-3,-,CASSPGVAVSADTQYF
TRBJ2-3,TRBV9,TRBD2,CASSVGLAGGMWGTDTQYF
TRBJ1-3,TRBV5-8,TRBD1,CASSPTGENWWNTIYF
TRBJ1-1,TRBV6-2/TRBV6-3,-,CASGQVIFTEAFF
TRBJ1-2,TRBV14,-,CASSQVRYSNYGYTF
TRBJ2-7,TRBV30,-,CAWKTGLAGEQYF
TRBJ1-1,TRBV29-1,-,CSVGGEITGNTEAFF
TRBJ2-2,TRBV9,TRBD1,CASSLTGGPGELFF
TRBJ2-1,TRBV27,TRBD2,CASNEAGVGSYNEQFF
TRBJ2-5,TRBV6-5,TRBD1,CASSITTGGRTQYF
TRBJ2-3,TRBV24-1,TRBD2,CATKWGGRARTDTQYF
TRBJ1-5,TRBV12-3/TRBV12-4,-,CASSLGGSQPQHF
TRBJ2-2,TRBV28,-,CASSLDARNTGELFF